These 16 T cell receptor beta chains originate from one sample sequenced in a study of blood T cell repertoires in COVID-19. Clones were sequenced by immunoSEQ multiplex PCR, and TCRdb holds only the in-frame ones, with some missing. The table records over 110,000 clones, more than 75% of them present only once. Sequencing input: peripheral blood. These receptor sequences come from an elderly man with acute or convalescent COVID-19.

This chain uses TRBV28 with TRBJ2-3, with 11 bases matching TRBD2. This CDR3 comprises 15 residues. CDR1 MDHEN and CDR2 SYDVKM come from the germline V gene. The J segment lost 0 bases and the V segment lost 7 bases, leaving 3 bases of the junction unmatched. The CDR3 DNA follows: TGTGCCAGCACGACTAGCGGGGTTAGCACAGATACGCAGTATTTT. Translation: CASTTSGVSTDTQYF.

DNA for the CDR3: TGTGCCAGCAGTTACGCGACAGGGGGGGGCAATCAGCCCCAGCATTTT. Residues: CASSYATGGGNQPQHF. V and J are TRBV6-2 or TRBV6-3 and TRBJ1-5; 9 bases are shared with TRBD1. The germline V gene encodes CDR1 MNHEY and CDR2 SVGEGT. This CDR3 comprises 16 residues. With V trimmed by 2 bases and J by 2 bases, 4 bases remained unmatched.

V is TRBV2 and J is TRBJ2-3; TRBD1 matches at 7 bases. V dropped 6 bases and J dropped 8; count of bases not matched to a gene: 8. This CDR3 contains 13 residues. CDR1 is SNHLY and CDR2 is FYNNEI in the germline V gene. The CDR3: CASSPRDRATQYF. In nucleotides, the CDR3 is TGTGCCAGCAGCCCCAGGGACAGAGCTACGCAGTATTTT.

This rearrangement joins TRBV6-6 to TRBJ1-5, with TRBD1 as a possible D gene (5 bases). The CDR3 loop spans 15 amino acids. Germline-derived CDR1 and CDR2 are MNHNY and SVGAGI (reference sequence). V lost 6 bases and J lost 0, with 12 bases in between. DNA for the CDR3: TGTGCCAGCAGACGAGGGGCGGATAGCAATCAGCCCCAGCATTTT. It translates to CASRRGADSNQPQHF.

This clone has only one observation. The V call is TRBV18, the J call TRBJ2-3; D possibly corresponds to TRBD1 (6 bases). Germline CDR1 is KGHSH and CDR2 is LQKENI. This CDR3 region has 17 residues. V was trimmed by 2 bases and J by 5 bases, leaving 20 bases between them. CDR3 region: CASSPVPKGGRGDTQYF. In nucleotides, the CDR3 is TGTGCCAGCTCACCAGTCCCCAAAGGGGGTCGGGGAGATACGCAGTATTTT.

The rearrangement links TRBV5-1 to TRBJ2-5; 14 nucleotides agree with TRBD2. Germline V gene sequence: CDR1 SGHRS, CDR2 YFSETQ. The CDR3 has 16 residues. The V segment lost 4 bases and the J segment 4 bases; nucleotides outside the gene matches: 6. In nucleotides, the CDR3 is TGCGCCAGCAGCCGAGGGACTAGCGGGGGTGGAGAGACCCAGTACTTC. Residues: CASSRGTSGGGETQYF.

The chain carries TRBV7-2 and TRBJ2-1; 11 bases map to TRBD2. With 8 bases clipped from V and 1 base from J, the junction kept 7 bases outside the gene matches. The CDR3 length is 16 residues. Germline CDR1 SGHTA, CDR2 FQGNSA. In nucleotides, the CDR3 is TGTGCCAGCCAATTAGCGGGGGGGCCTTCCTACAATGAGCAGTTCTTC. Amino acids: CASQLAGGPSYNEQFF.

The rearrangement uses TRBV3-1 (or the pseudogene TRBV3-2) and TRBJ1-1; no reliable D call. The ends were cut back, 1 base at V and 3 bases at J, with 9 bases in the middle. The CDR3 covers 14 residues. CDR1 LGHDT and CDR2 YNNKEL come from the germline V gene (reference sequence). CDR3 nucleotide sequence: TGTGCCAGCAGCCAAGCGGTCTTCTACACTGAAGCTTTCTTT. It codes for CASSQAVFYTEAFF.

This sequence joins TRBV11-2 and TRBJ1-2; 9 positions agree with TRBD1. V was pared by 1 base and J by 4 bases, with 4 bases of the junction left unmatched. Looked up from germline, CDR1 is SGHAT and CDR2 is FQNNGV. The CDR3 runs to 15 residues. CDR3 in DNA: TGTGCCAGCAGCTTAGTACAGGGGGCAAGCTATGGCTACACCTTC. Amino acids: CASSLVQGASYGYTF.

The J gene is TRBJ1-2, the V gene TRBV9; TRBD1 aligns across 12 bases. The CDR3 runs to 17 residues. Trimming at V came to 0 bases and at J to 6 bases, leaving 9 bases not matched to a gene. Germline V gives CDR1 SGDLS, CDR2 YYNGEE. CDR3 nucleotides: TGTGCCAGCAGCGTAGGAATTATGGGACAGGGGGCAAATGGCTACACCTTC. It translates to CASSVGIMGQGANGYTF.

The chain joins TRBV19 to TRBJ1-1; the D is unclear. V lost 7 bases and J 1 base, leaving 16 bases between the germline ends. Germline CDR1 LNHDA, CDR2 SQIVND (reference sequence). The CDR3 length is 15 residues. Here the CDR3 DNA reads TGTGCCAGTACTATCTCAAGACAAAGGAACACTGAAGCTTTCTTT. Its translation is CASTISRQRNTEAFF.

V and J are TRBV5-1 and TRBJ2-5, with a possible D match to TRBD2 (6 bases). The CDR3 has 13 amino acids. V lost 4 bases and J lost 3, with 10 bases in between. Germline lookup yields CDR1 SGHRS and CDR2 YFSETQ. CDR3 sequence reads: CASSRGDEETQYF. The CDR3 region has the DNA TGCGCCAGCAGCCGCGGGGACGAAGAGACCCAGTACTTC.

For the CDR3, the DNA is TGTGCCAGCAGCGCAGGGACAGGGTTCTATGGCTACACCTTC. Its translation: CASSAGTGFYGYTF. The V gene is TRBV11-2, the J gene TRBJ1-2; 9 bases map to TRBD1. The CDR3 is 14 residues long. Trimming took 5 bases from V and 4 from J; bases not matched to a gene: 5. The germline gives CDR1 SGHAT, CDR2 FQNNGV.

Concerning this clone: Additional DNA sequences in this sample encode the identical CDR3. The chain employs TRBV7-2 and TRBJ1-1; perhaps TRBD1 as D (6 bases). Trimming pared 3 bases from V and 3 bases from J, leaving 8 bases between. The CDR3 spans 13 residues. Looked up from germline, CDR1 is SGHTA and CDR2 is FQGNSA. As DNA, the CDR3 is TGTGCCAGCAGCTTTTACAGGGACACTGAAGCTTTCTTT. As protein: CASSFYRDTEAFF.

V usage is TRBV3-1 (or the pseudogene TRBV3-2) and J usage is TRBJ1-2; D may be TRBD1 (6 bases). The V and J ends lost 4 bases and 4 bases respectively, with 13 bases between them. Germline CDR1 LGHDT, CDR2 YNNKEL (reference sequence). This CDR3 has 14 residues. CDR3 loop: CASSLGRGAYGYTF. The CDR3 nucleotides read TGTGCCAGCAGCCTTGGTCGGGGGGCCTATGGCTACACCTTC.

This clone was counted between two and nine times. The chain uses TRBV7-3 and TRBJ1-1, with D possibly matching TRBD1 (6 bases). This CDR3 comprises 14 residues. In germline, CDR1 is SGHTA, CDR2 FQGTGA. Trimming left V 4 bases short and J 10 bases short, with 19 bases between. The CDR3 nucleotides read TGTGCCAGCAGCTCCACTCCAGGGGCCCGCGGAGCTTTCTTT. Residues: CASSSTPGARGAFF.